This T cell receptor beta chain was profiled in a study of early T cells in non-severe SARS-CoV-2 infection. As to this clonotype: Relative to the germline gene, one junction end is altered; a read error may explain this.

A single record per CDR3 protein comes from TCRdb applying MiXCR to the 5' RACE reads. The sample has about 60,000 distinct CDR3 sequences, more than 8.5% seen once. The CDR3 covers 13 residues. Germline V CDR1 and CDR2: SSHAT, FNYEAQ (reference sequence). Sequenced input: whole blood. The sequence was obtained from an adult who was a healthcare worker with PCR-confirmed SARS-CoV-2 infection or an uninfected control (not recorded which). V and J are TRBV7-7 and TRBJ2-1; maybe TRBD1 (5 bases). The CDR3 protein is CASSWGLSNEQFF. The CDR3, as DNA: TGTGCTAGCAGTTGGGGCCTGTCCAATGAGCAGTTCTTC.